This T cell receptor beta chain was recorded in a study of T cell clusters in autoimmune cytopenias. TRB was amplified by touch-down multiplex PCR, primer pools A and B combined. From the multiplex PCR reads, TCRdb lists one entry per CDR3 protein and no DNA. The data include 2,500 to 3,500 distinct CDR3 sequences; the top ten clones carry approximately 6.8%. By frequency, this clonotype is medium-sized (0.01 to 0.1%). Germline V gives CDR1 SGHRS, CDR2 YFSETQ. The CDR3 totals 12 residues. TRB amplification used approximately 250 ng of peripheral blood genomic DNA. In addition, the sample was reused for a study of T cell repertoires in aging, cancer and after chemotherapy.

The source material was peripheral blood. The chain is built from TRBV5-1 and TRBJ2-1. This TCR came from a human donor in good health. CDR3 sequence reads: CASSLDRDEQFF.